This TCR beta chain came from a study of regulatory T cells in long-lasting Graves disease. The time point: persistent/refractory GD, antithyroid drugs over 5 years with positive TRAb. After RNA was extracted from PBMCs, the TCR library was made from it. American Thyroid Association guidelines served as the basis for diagnosing Graves' disease. Arm-PCR of CDR3 regions with iRepertoire HTBI primers generated TCR beta libraries. TCRdb analysed the multiplex PCR reads with MiXCR anew, one entry per CDR3 protein. Of some 330,000 distinct CDR3 sequences in the sample, roughly 25% were seen once. The sequence came from a woman aged 40 to 50 with Graves disease. The specimen comprised peripheral blood mononuclear cells (PBMCs), sampled when the disease was refractory, from a patient treated with antithyroid drugs.

The CDR3 DNA is TGTGCCAGCAGCCACTCCACGGGACTCGAAAAGGGCGAGCAGTACTTC. Encoded protein: CASSHSTGLEKGEQYF. This sequence joins TRBV4-2 and TRBJ2-7; tentative D call: TRBD2 (6 bases). CDR1 is LGHNA and CDR2 is YNFKEQ in the germline V gene. The CDR3 spans 16 residues. The V end was cut by 3 bases, the J end by 6 bases, with 21 bases between.